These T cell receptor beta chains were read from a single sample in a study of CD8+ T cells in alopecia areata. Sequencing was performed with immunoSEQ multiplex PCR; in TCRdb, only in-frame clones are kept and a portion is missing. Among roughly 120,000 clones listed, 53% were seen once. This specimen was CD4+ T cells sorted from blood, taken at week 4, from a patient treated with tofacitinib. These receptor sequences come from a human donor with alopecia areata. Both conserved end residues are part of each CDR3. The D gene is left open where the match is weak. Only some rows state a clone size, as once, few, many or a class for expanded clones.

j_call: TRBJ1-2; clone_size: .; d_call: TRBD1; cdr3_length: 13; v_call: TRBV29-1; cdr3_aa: CSALGQGVNGYTF; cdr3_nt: TGCAGCGCCCTGGGACAGGGGGTAAATGGCTACACCTTC
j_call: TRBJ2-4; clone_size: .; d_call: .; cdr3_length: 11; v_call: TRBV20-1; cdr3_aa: CSARGPNIQYF; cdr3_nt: TGCAGTGCTAGAGGTCCAAACATTCAGTACTTC
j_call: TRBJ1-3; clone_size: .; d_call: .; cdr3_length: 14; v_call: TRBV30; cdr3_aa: CAWSVGKSGNTIYF; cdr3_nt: TGTGCCTGGAGTGTAGGTAAATCTGGAAACACCATATATTTT
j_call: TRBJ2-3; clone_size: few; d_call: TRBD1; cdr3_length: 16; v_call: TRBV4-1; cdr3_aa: CASSQVGQSVTDTQYF; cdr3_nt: TGCGCCAGCAGCCAAGTGGGACAGTCGGTTACAGATACGCAGTATTTT
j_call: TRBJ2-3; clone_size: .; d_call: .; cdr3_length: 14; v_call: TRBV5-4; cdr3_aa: CASSSERLTDTQYF; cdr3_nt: TGTGCCAGTTCCAGCGAGCGGCTCACAGATACGCAGTATTTT
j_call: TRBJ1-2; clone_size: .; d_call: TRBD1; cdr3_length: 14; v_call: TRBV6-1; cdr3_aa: CASNDPTGNYGYTF; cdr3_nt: TGTGCCAGCAACGACCCGACAGGGAACTATGGCTACACCTTC
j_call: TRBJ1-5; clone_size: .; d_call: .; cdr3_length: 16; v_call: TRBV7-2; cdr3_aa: CASSLVSGFLNQPQHF; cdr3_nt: TGTGCCAGCAGCTTAGTGTCGGGGTTCCTTAATCAGCCCCAGCATTTT
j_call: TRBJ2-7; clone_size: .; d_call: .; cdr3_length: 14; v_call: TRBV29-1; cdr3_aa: CSARPRAGRYEQYF; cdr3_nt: TGCAGCGCTCGTCCCCGTGCAGGGCGGTACGAGCAGTACTTC
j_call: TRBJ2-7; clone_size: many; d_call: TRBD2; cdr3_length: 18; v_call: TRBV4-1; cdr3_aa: CASSQPRLAGGPGGEQYF; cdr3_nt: TGCGCCAGCAGCCAGCCCCGGCTAGCGGGAGGGCCCGGAGGCGAGCAGTACTTC
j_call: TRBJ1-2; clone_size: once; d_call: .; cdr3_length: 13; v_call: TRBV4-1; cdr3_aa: CASSQSPGVGYTF; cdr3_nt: TGCGCCAGCAGCCAAAGTCCAGGGGTAGGCTACACCTTC
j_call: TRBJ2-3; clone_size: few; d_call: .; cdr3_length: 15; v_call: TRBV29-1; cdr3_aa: CSVGNRKFGTDTQYF; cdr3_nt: TGCAGCGTCGGGAACAGGAAGTTCGGCACAGATACGCAGTATTTT
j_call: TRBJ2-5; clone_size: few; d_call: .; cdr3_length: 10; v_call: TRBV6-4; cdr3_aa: CASSVETQYF; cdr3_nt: TGTGCCAGCAGTGTCGAGACCCAGTACTTC
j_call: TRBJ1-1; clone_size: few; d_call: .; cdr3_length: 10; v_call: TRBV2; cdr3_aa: CASNFPEAFF; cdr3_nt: TGTGCCAGCAATTTCCCTGAAGCTTTCTTT
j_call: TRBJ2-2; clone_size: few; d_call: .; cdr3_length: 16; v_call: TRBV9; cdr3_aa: CASSTYTGIRSGELFF; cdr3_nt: TGTGCCAGCAGCACTTACACGGGGATTAGGTCCGGGGAGCTGTTTTTT
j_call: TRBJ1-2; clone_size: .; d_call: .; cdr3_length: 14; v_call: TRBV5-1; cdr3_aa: CASSLAEGPWGYTF; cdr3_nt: TGCGCCAGCAGCTTGGCGGAGGGGCCGTGGGGCTACACCTTC
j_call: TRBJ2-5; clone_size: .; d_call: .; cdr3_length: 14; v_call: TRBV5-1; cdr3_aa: CASSLGSLWETQYF; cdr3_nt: TGCGCCAGCAGCTTGGGGTCTCTATGGGAGACCCAGTACTTC
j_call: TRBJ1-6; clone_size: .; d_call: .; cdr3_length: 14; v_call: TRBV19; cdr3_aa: CASSIDGIGVPLHF; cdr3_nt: TGTGCCAGTAGTATAGATGGAATCGGTGTCCCCCTCCACTTT
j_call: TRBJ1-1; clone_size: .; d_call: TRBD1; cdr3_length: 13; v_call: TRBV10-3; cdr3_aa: CAISGTGNTEAFF; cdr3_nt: TGTGCCATCAGTGGGACAGGGAACACTGAAGCTTTCTTT
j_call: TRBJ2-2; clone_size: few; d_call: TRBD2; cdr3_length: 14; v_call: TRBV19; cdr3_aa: CASSGTSITGELFF; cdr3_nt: TGTGCCAGTAGTGGGACTAGCATCACCGGGGAGCTGTTTTTT
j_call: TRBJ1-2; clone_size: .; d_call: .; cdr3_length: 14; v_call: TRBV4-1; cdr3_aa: CASSQVQLNYGYTF; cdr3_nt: TGCGCCAGCAGCCAGGTCCAGTTAAACTATGGCTACACCTTC
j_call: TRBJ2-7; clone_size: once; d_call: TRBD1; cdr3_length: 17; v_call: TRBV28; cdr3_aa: CASSLLQTGWKGYEQYF; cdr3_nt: TGTGCCAGCAGTTTACTCCAGACAGGGTGGAAAGGCTACGAGCAGTACTTC
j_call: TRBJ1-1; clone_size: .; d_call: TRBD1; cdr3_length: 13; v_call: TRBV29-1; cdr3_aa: CSVRTGGVAEAFF; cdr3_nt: TGCAGCGTTCGGACAGGGGGCGTTGCTGAAGCTTTCTTT
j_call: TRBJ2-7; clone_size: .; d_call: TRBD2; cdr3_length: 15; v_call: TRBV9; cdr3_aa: CASSPRSGGAYEQYF; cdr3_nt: TGTGCCAGCAGCCCCCGGAGCGGGGGGGCCTACGAGCAGTACTTC